This TCR beta chain was captured by sequencing in a study of blood T cell repertoires in COVID-19. Across the study: The origin of the acute and convalescent COVID-19 samples was the United States, Italy and Spain. T cells, B-cell-depleted T cells, or PBMCs supplied cDNA or gDNA.

Authors' methods: Nucleated cell counts were estimated from reference gene primer amplification. Some clones are missing from TCRdb's copy, which holds only in-frame ones; the method was immunoSEQ multiplex PCR. The V and J calls and clone size come from that table; D and trimming were worked out from the DNA. The repertoire consists of fewer than 150,000 clones, with 85% to 90% occurring once and the leading ten covering around 6%. A single count supports this clone. Sequencing was performed on peripheral blood. This receptor was obtained from a woman in her sixties with COVID-19, enrolled during active disease.

The CDR3 sequence is CASSQTPSSDGELFF. The CDR3 DNA reads TGCGCCAGCAGCCAAACCCCTAGCTCTGACGGGGAGCTGTTTTTT. The rearrangement uses TRBV4-1 and TRBJ2-2; tentative D call: TRBD2 (5 bases). V gave up 2 bases and J gave up 7 bases, with 14 bases separating them. CDR1 and CDR2 from the germline V gene are MGHRA and YSYEKL. This CDR3 is built from 15 residues.